This is a list of T cell receptor beta chains from one sample in a study of cytomegalovirus exposure and HLA in healthy donors. Here immunoSEQ multiplex PCR was the method, and the copy in TCRdb shows in-frame clones only, minus some. This repertoire shows 75,000 to 100,000 clones, around three quarters found once; its top ten account for around 8%. Sequencing input: PBMCs. The receptor source for this set is a man aged 60-69 years in good health and CMV-seronegative. The CDR3 runs from the conserved cysteine through the conserved F or W. The D gene is left open where the match is weak. Size is stated for part of the rows, as once, few or many counts, or as a class when the clone is expanded.

cdr3_nt: TGCGCCAGCAGCTACTCCGGGAGGGGGGACGGGGAGCTGTTTTTT
cdr3_aa: CASSYSGRGDGELFF
clone_size: few
d_call: TRBD2
v_call: TRBV5-1
j_call: TRBJ2-2

cdr3_nt: TGTGCCTGGACGACAGGGCTGAACACTGAAGCTTTCTTT
cdr3_aa: CAWTTGLNTEAFF
clone_size: -
d_call: TRBD1
v_call: TRBV30
j_call: TRBJ1-1

cdr3_nt: TGCGCCAGCAGCTTGGAGACTAGCGGTGGATACGAGCAGTACTTC
cdr3_aa: CASSLETSGGYEQYF
clone_size: few
d_call: TRBD2
v_call: TRBV5-1
j_call: TRBJ2-7

cdr3_nt: TGTGCCAGCAGCTTAACTGGCGGCCAAGAGACCCAGTACTTC
cdr3_aa: CASSLTGGQETQYF
clone_size: few
d_call: -
v_call: TRBV11-2
j_call: TRBJ2-5

cdr3_nt: TGTGCCATCAGTGACCAGGACCAAGAGACCCAGTACTTC
cdr3_aa: CAISDQDQETQYF
clone_size: -
d_call: -
v_call: TRBV10-3
j_call: TRBJ2-5

cdr3_nt: TGTGCCAGCAGTCACCGGGGCCAGGGACGGGAGGACGAGCAGTACTTC
cdr3_aa: CASSHRGQGREDEQYF
clone_size: -
d_call: TRBD2
v_call: TRBV7-9
j_call: TRBJ2-7

cdr3_nt: TGTGCCAGCAGCTCTAGCGGGAGGGCCTACGAGCAGTACTTC
cdr3_aa: CASSSSGRAYEQYF
clone_size: few
d_call: TRBD2
v_call: TRBV5-4
j_call: TRBJ2-7

cdr3_nt: TGTGCCAGCAGCGTGGACAGCCCGAGTAGGGGCTACACCTTC
cdr3_aa: CASSVDSPSRGYTF
clone_size: -
d_call: -
v_call: TRBV5-4
j_call: TRBJ1-2

cdr3_nt: TGTGCCAGCAGCGTGAGCGGTGGGAACAATGAGCAGTTCTTC
cdr3_aa: CASSVSGGNNEQFF
clone_size: -
d_call: -
v_call: TRBV9
j_call: TRBJ2-1

cdr3_nt: TGTGCCAGCAGCCTGAATGGAGCTGAAGCTTTCTTT
cdr3_aa: CASSLNGAEAFF
clone_size: -
d_call: -
v_call: TRBV7-2
j_call: TRBJ1-1

cdr3_nt: TGTGCCAGCAGTTTCGGGGACTTGGACGAGCAGTACTTC
cdr3_aa: CASSFGDLDEQYF
clone_size: -
d_call: -
v_call: TRBV27
j_call: TRBJ2-7

cdr3_nt: TGCAGCGTAAGCTCAGGGGGTCCAGATACGCAGTATTTT
cdr3_aa: CSVSSGGPDTQYF
clone_size: -
d_call: TRBD1
v_call: TRBV29-1
j_call: TRBJ2-3

cdr3_nt: TGCAGCAGTAAGGGACTAGCGGGATCAGCTACGCAGTATTTT
cdr3_aa: CSSKGLAGSATQYF
clone_size: -
d_call: TRBD2
v_call: TRBV29-1
j_call: TRBJ2-3

cdr3_nt: TGCGCCAGCAGCCAAGAAACTAGCGGGGTTCGTACTGGCGAGCAGTACTTC
cdr3_aa: CASSQETSGVRTGEQYF
clone_size: -
d_call: TRBD2
v_call: TRBV4-1
j_call: TRBJ2-7

cdr3_nt: TGCGCCAGCAGCCCAGACGCGGGAGGGGGAGCTGCTGAAAAACTGTTTTTT
cdr3_aa: CASSPDAGGGAAEKLFF
clone_size: -
d_call: -
v_call: TRBV4-3
j_call: TRBJ1-4

cdr3_nt: TGTGCCAACTCGGTCGGCAGGGCGACCATTAACTATGGCTACACCTTC
cdr3_aa: CANSVGRATINYGYTF
clone_size: -
d_call: -
v_call: TRBV2
j_call: TRBJ1-2

cdr3_nt: TGCAGCGTGCGCAATCGGGACAGTACGTACGAGCAGTACTTC
cdr3_aa: CSVRNRDSTYEQYF
clone_size: -
d_call: TRBD1
v_call: TRBV29-1
j_call: TRBJ2-7

cdr3_nt: TGTGCCAGCAGCTTAGGAGGTAGCGGGAGTTACGAGCAGTACTTC
cdr3_aa: CASSLGGSGSYEQYF
clone_size: few
d_call: TRBD2
v_call: TRBV7-9
j_call: TRBJ2-7

cdr3_nt: TGCGCCAGCAGCGGAAGAGCCGGAGCCTACGAGCAGTACTTC
cdr3_aa: CASSGRAGAYEQYF
clone_size: -
d_call: -
v_call: TRBV5-1
j_call: TRBJ2-7

cdr3_nt: TGTGCCACCACAGGGGTCTACGAGCAGTACTTC
cdr3_aa: CATTGVYEQYF
clone_size: -
d_call: TRBD1
v_call: TRBV6-5
j_call: TRBJ2-7

cdr3_nt: TGTGCCAGCAGTTTAGACAGGGAGGAAGCTTTCTTT
cdr3_aa: CASSLDREEAFF
clone_size: -
d_call: TRBD1
v_call: TRBV28
j_call: TRBJ1-1

cdr3_nt: TGTGCCAGTAGTCCCCAGGACAGCTCTGGAAACACCATATATTTT
cdr3_aa: CASSPQDSSGNTIYF
clone_size: -
d_call: -
v_call: TRBV19
j_call: TRBJ1-3

cdr3_nt: TGTGCCAGCAAGCTAGCGGGGGGCACAGAGACCCAGTACTTC
cdr3_aa: CASKLAGGTETQYF
clone_size: few
d_call: TRBD2
v_call: TRBV2
j_call: TRBJ2-5

cdr3_nt: TGTGCCAGCAGCTTTCCGGGACAGGGAACTGAGGCTTTCTTT
cdr3_aa: CASSFPGQGTEAFF
clone_size: -
d_call: TRBD1
v_call: TRBV7-8
j_call: TRBJ1-1

cdr3_nt: TGTGCCAGCAGCTTGAATTCAGGGAACCACGAGCAGTACTTC
cdr3_aa: CASSLNSGNHEQYF
clone_size: -
d_call: -
v_call: TRBV5-6
j_call: TRBJ2-7

cdr3_nt: TGTGCCAGCAGTTACCGGGACAGATTCACCGGGGAGCTGTTTTTT
cdr3_aa: CASSYRDRFTGELFF
clone_size: -
d_call: TRBD1
v_call: TRBV6-5
j_call: TRBJ2-2

cdr3_nt: TGTGCCAGCAGCTTAGGCGGTAGCAGGGGGGAGCATGAGCAGTTCTTC
cdr3_aa: CASSLGGSRGEHEQFF
clone_size: -
d_call: -
v_call: TRBV7-8
j_call: TRBJ2-1

cdr3_nt: TGCGCCAGCAGCCAAGACCGGAGGGGTGGTAAGGAGACCCAGTACTTC
cdr3_aa: CASSQDRRGGKETQYF
clone_size: -
d_call: -
v_call: TRBV4-3
j_call: TRBJ2-5

cdr3_nt: TGTGCCAGCAGCTTAGCGCCCAGCGGGGACCCCCTGGAGCAGTACTTC
cdr3_aa: CASSLAPSGDPLEQYF
clone_size: -
d_call: TRBD2
v_call: TRBV7-2
j_call: TRBJ2-7

cdr3_nt: TGTGCCAGCAGCTTAATTTTCCGGGGCCGGATAGGGGGCGCGGGAGCTTTCTTT
cdr3_aa: CASSLIFRGRIGGAGAFF
clone_size: many
d_call: TRBD1
v_call: TRBV7-8
j_call: TRBJ1-1

cdr3_nt: TGTGCCAGCAGCTGGCCGGGAGGGACACCCTACAATGAGCAGTTCTTC
cdr3_aa: CASSWPGGTPYNEQFF
clone_size: -
d_call: TRBD2
v_call: TRBV5-6
j_call: TRBJ2-1

cdr3_nt: TGTGCCATCAGGGACTTCTCCGTTACAGATACGCAGTATTTT
cdr3_aa: CAIRDFSVTDTQYF
clone_size: few
d_call: -
v_call: TRBV10-3
j_call: TRBJ2-3

cdr3_nt: TGTGCCAGCAGCCCTGGACAGGGGAACTCCTACGAGCAGTACTTC
cdr3_aa: CASSPGQGNSYEQYF
clone_size: once
d_call: TRBD1
v_call: TRBV27
j_call: TRBJ2-7

cdr3_nt: TGTGCCAGCAGCTCGGATAACAGGGGATATACGCAGTATTTT
cdr3_aa: CASSSDNRGYTQYF
clone_size: few
d_call: TRBD1
v_call: TRBV5-4
j_call: TRBJ2-3

cdr3_nt: TGTGCCAGCAGCAAACAGGGGGCTGGGGGCACCGGGGAGCTGTTTTTT
cdr3_aa: CASSKQGAGGTGELFF
clone_size: few
d_call: TRBD1
v_call: TRBV7-8
j_call: TRBJ2-2

cdr3_nt: TGTGCCAGCTCAACGGGAGAGACCCAGTACTTC
cdr3_aa: CASSTGETQYF
clone_size: few
d_call: -
v_call: TRBV18
j_call: TRBJ2-5

cdr3_nt: TGTGCCAGCAATGGGGACTCCTATGAGCAGTTCTTC
cdr3_aa: CASNGDSYEQFF
clone_size: once
d_call: -
v_call: TRBV6-1
j_call: TRBJ2-1

cdr3_nt: TGTGCCAGCTCACCCCCCGGCCTAGCGGGAGTTGAGCAGTACTTC
cdr3_aa: CASSPPGLAGVEQYF
clone_size: -
d_call: TRBD2
v_call: TRBV18
j_call: TRBJ2-7

cdr3_nt: TGTGCCAGCAGCGGAATAAGCCAGACGGGACAGCACTTAGACGAGCAGTACTTC
cdr3_aa: CASSGISQTGQHLDEQYF
clone_size: -
d_call: TRBD1
v_call: TRBV7-6
j_call: TRBJ2-7

cdr3_nt: TGCGCCAGCAGCCAAGAATGGGCGGGTAGCTCCTATAATTCACCCCTCCACTTT
cdr3_aa: CASSQEWAGSSYNSPLHF
clone_size: -
d_call: -
v_call: TRBV4-3
j_call: TRBJ1-6

cdr3_nt: TGTGCCAGCAGTTCCCCACTAGCGAGCTCCTACGAGCAGTACTTC
cdr3_aa: CASSSPLASSYEQYF
clone_size: few
d_call: TRBD2
v_call: TRBV28
j_call: TRBJ2-7

cdr3_nt: TGCGCCAGCCCTGGACTAGCGGGGCGAACAGATACGCAGTATTTT
cdr3_aa: CASPGLAGRTDTQYF
clone_size: -
d_call: TRBD2
v_call: TRBV5-1
j_call: TRBJ2-3

cdr3_nt: TGCGCCAGCAGCCATACAGGGGGCGAGCAGTACTTC
cdr3_aa: CASSHTGGEQYF
clone_size: -
d_call: TRBD1
v_call: TRBV4-1
j_call: TRBJ2-7

cdr3_nt: TGTGCCAGTAGTATCGGGACACTTAGCAATCAGCCCCAGCATTTT
cdr3_aa: CASSIGTLSNQPQHF
clone_size: -
d_call: -
v_call: TRBV19
j_call: TRBJ1-5

cdr3_nt: TGTGCCAGCAGTTTAGCGACAGGGCGTTATAATTCACCCCTCCACTTT
cdr3_aa: CASSLATGRYNSPLHF
clone_size: -
d_call: TRBD1
v_call: TRBV28
j_call: TRBJ1-6